One sample yielded the 17 T cell receptor beta chains listed below, sequenced in a study of blood T cell repertoires in COVID-19. Only in-frame clones appear in the TCRdb table, and some are missing; sequencing was by immunoSEQ multiplex PCR. The table includes 230,000 or so clones, around 90% detected once. Sample: PBMCs or T cells enriched from blood (not recorded which). The receptors derive from a woman aged 45-59 years with acute COVID-19.

This clone appeared a few times. The J gene is TRBJ1-1, the V gene TRBV28; D is unresolved. Germline V gene sequence: CDR1 MDHEN, CDR2 SYDVKM. V lost 10 bases and J 3 bases, leaving 12 bases between the germline ends. The CDR3 loop spans 12 amino acids. CDR3 DNA: TGTGCCACTCGGGGTTTCGACACTGAAGCTTTCTTT. It is translated as CATRGFDTEAFF.

This clone appeared once. V is TRBV6-5 and J is TRBJ1-2; no clear D gene. The germline CDR1 and CDR2 sequences are MNHEY and SVGAGI. Trimming took off 2 bases at V and 4 bases at J, with 8 bases between the two ends. The CDR3 consists of 13 residues. CDR3 amino acids: CASSYGGPYGYTF. DNA for the CDR3: TGTGCCAGCAGTTACGGAGGGCCCTATGGCTACACCTTC.

This clone was seen just once. This chain links TRBV28 with TRBJ2-7; 8 bases line up with TRBD1. The germline V gene has CDR1 MDHEN and CDR2 SYDVKM. The CDR3 is made up of 11 amino acids. With V trimmed by 10 bases and J by 6 bases, 5 bases remained unmatched. The CDR3 spells CATYRGSEQYF. CDR3 DNA sequence: TGTGCCACCTACAGGGGGAGCGAGCAGTACTTC.

The chain carries TRBV5-1 and TRBJ1-1; D ambiguous. The V gene lost 1 base and the J gene lost 7 bases, with 11 bases spanning the gap. The CDR3 length is 13 residues. From germline, CDR1 is SGHRS and CDR2 YFSETQ. CDR3: CASSLQWAGEAFF. CDR3 DNA sequence: TGCGCCAGCAGCTTGCAATGGGCAGGTGAAGCTTTCTTT.

The rearrangement joins TRBV28 to TRBJ1-4; no definite D call. Trimming removed 3 bases from V and 8 bases from J, with 13 bases in between. Germline-derived CDR1 and CDR2 are MDHEN and SYDVKM. The CDR3 has 14 amino acids. DNA of the CDR3: TGTGCCAGCAGTTTGGTGGGAGTAGGAGAAAAACTGTTTTTT. As protein: CASSLVGVGEKLFF.

V usage is TRBV4-2 and J usage is TRBJ2-7; 11 positions match TRBD2. Losses at the gene ends were 0 bases for V and 6 bases for J; bases not matched to a gene: 4. The V gene's germline CDR1 is LGHNA and CDR2 YNFKEQ. This CDR3 has 15 amino acids. In DNA form, the CDR3 reads TGTGCCAGCAGCCAAGAAGAGGGGACTAGCGGCGAGCAGTACTTC. Protein: CASSQEEGTSGEQYF.

The chain couples TRBV7-8 to TRBJ2-7; 7 nucleotides line up with TRBD2. The J segment lost 6 bases and the V segment lost 5 bases, leaving 10 bases of the junction unmatched. From germline, CDR1 is SGHVS and CDR2 FQNEAQ. This CDR3 is 14 amino acids long. CDR3: CASSEVAREGEQYF. The CDR3 coding sequence is TGTGCCAGCAGCGAGGTGGCCAGGGAGGGCGAGCAGTACTTC.

The J gene is TRBJ1-6, the V gene TRBV7-3, with TRBD1 identical over 9 bases. From germline, CDR1 is SGHTA and CDR2 FQGTGA. With V trimmed by 4 bases and J by 6 bases, 4 bases remained unmatched. CDR3 length: 15 residues. In DNA, the CDR3 is TGTGCCAGCAGCTCAGGGACAGGGCGTAATTCACCCCTCCACTTT. It specifies CASSSGTGRNSPLHF.

The chain combines TRBV19 with TRBJ1-5; D ambiguous. CDR1 LNHDA and CDR2 SQIVND come from the germline V gene (reference sequence). The CDR3 covers 13 residues. Trimming cost V 2 bases and J 3 bases, with 5 bases left between them. The CDR3 coding sequence is TGTGCCAGTAGTATAAGCGTCAATCAGCCCCAGCATTTT. The encoded protein is CASSISVNQPQHF.

The chain is built from TRBV6-2 or TRBV6-3 and TRBJ1-5; TRBD1 aligns across 8 bases. CDR1 is MNHEY, CDR2 SVGEGT, per germline. The CDR3 totals 14 residues. With 6 bases clipped from V and 7 bases from J, the junction kept 8 bases outside the gene matches. The CDR3 protein is CASSPGGLVQPQHF. CDR3 in DNA: TGTGCCAGCAGCCCAGGGGGCTTGGTCCAGCCCCAGCATTTT.

CDR3 DNA sequence: TGTGCCAGTTCGACTAGCGGGGGTTCCTACAATGAGCAGTTCTTC. It yields the protein CASSTSGGSYNEQFF. The rearrangement links TRBV7-3 to TRBJ2-1; 12 bases map to TRBD2. This CDR3 is 15 amino acids long. CDR1 is SGHTA and CDR2 is FQGTGA in the germline V gene. With V trimmed by 9 bases and J by 1 base, 4 bases remained unmatched.

V usage is TRBV7-3 and J usage is TRBJ1-6; D is possibly TRBD1 (5 bases). The germline gives CDR1 SGHTA, CDR2 FQGTGA. This CDR3 is 14 amino acids long. Between the trimmed V and J ends, which lost 4 bases and 6 bases, there was a span of 10 bases. CDR3 bases: TGTGCCAGCAGCTCCCAAGGGGTTAATTCACCCCTCCACTTT. It yields the protein CASSSQGVNSPLHF.

The chain has TRBV5-6 and TRBJ1-1, with a weak D call TRBD1 (6 bases). Per the germline V gene, CDR1 is SGHDT and CDR2 is YYEEEE. V gave up 0 bases and J gave up 5 bases, with 20 bases separating them. CDR3 length: 17 amino acids. The CDR3 DNA reads as TGTGCCAGCAGCTTGGTAACAGGGTACTTTAGAGCGACTGAAGCTTTCTTT. The encoded protein is CASSLVTGYFRATEAFF.

This clone was counted at least ten times. The chain is built from TRBV5-1 and TRBJ2-5; weak D call: TRBD2 (6 bases). CDR3 length equals 14 residues. Germline CDR1 is SGHRS and CDR2 is YFSETQ. V was trimmed by 4 bases and J by 4 bases, leaving 14 bases between them. The CDR3 region is CASSLTRMPETQYF. CDR3 sequence (DNA): TGCGCCAGCAGCCTGACTAGGATGCCAGAGACCCAGTACTTC.

The chain combines TRBV10-2 with TRBJ2-7, with TRBD2 matching over 11 bases. Germline CDR1 is WSHSY and CDR2 is SAAADI. With V trimmed by 6 bases and J by 3 bases, 4 bases remained unmatched. CDR3 length: 14 amino acids. This CDR3 reads CASSPGTSGYEQYF. CDR3 bases: TGCGCCAGCAGCCCCGGGACTAGCGGCTACGAGCAGTACTTC.

This chain joins TRBV27 and TRBJ1-1, with unresolved D. The V gene's germline CDR1 is MNHEY and CDR2 SMNVEV (reference sequence). The CDR3 is 13 amino acids. Deletions cut 8 bases from V and 6 bases from J, with 16 bases between. The CDR3 is CASGRSQAPEAFF. Written as DNA, the CDR3 is TGTGCCAGCGGTCGGTCCCAGGCCCCTGAAGCTTTCTTT.

Notes on this clone: This sample also contains other DNA sequences that code for the same CDR3. V gene TRBV30 combines with J gene TRBJ2-1; TRBD1 matches at 7 bases. Germline CDR1 and CDR2: GTSNPN and SVGIG (reference sequence). The CDR3 sequence is 12 residues long. V shed 0 bases and J 7 bases; nucleotides not matched to a gene: 0. Here the CDR3 reads CAWSVQGNEQFF. DNA for the CDR3: TGTGCCTGGAGTGTACAGGGGAATGAGCAGTTCTTC.